This T cell receptor (beta chain) originates from a study of cytomegalovirus exposure and HLA in healthy donors. Background on the study: The Caucasian-associated ancestry cluster held more than 80% of some 420 genotyped donors. Study outcomes and limitations: A link between a missense DCLRE1C variant and TCR beta V- and J-gene trimming emerged from a later analysis.

PCR employed 60 Vbeta and 13 Jbeta primers. Data came from immunoSEQ multiplex PCR; TCRdb stores just in-frame clones and leaves some out. The sample records fewer than 200,000 clones, 65% to 85% being singletons. Among the donors, all were healthy bone marrow donors. Worth noting for this clone: Antigen specificity is unknown.

Germline V gene lookup returns CDR1 LGHNA and CDR2 YSLEER. V lost 7 bases and J 8 bases, leaving 15 bases between the germline ends. This CDR3 comprises 13 residues. This clonotype originated in a woman aged 45 to 65 in good health and CMV-seropositive. Sequencing was performed on PBMCs. The rearrangement uses TRBV4-3 and TRBJ2-4; possibly TRBD2 for D (7 bases). CDR3 coding DNA: TGCGCCAGCACCACGTTAGGGGGGGACATTCAGTACTTC. Translating gives CASTTLGGDIQYF.